The present entry profiles one T cell receptor beta chain with its context. The sample belongs to a study of cytomegalovirus exposure and HLA in healthy donors. On the study more broadly: T cells numbering about 200 million yielded some 110 million unique TCR beta sequences in an earlier analysis.

The ends lost 7 bases at V and 6 bases at J; junction bases unmatched: 6. This CDR3 has 14 residues. CDR1 and CDR2 (germline): GTSNPN, SVGIG (reference sequence). PCR primers comprised 60 Vbeta and 13 Jbeta primers. Using immunoSEQ multiplex PCR, the repertoire was profiled, and TCRdb retains in-frame clones only, with some absent. The sample consists of approximately 160,000 clones, around 79% of them appearing once. Sequences were obtained from PBMCs. The chain combines TRBV30 with TRBJ2-2; TRBD2 agrees at 12 bases. This TCR was sampled from a man younger than 35 in good health and CMV-seronegative. CDR3 nucleotides: TGTGCCTACCTAGCGGGAGGGTTCCCCGGGGAGCTGTTTTTT. Amino acid sequence: CAYLAGGFPGELFF. The full variable domain, rest sourced from reference TRBV30 and TRBJ2-2, is SQTIHQWPATLVQPVGSPLSLECTVEGTSNPNLYWYRQAAGRGLQLLFYSVGIGQISSEVPQNLSASRPQDRQFILSSKKLLLSDSGFYLCAYLAGGFPGELFFGEGSRLTVL.